These 32 T cell receptor beta chains originate from one sample sequenced in a study of T cell changes during pregnancy in multiple sclerosis. Assay: immunoSEQ multiplex PCR; the TCRdb copy retains only in-frame clones and omits some. The sample has some 58,000 clones; 96% are singletons. The specimen was CD8+ T cells from peripheral blood mononuclear cells, collected after pregnancy. These receptors originate from a female donor with multiple sclerosis, enrolled in a pregnancy study.

The rearrangement links TRBV27 to TRBJ2-7; a possible D gene is TRBD2 (5 bases). The CDR3 consists of 13 residues. The V and J ends lost 4 bases and 9 bases respectively, with 16 bases between them. Germline CDR1 MNHEY, CDR2 SMNVEV (reference sequence). The CDR3 DNA reads TGTGCCAGCAGTTCCGGACTTGCATTGGGGCAGTACTTC. Protein product: CASSSGLALGQYF.

The rearrangement uses TRBV5-6 and TRBJ2-7; TRBD1 matches at 7 bases. This CDR3 has 14 amino acids. Germline CDR1 reads SGHDT; CDR2 reads YYEEEE. Germline trimming cut 2 bases from V and 0 bases from J; bases unmatched to any gene: 2. CDR3 loop: CASSFGTASYEQYF. The CDR3 DNA reads as TGTGCCAGCAGCTTCGGGACAGCCTCCTACGAGCAGTACTTC.

The rearrangement joins TRBV9 to TRBJ1-2, with 7 bases matching TRBD1. The trim removed 0 bases at V and 2 bases at J, leaving 1 base unmatched. Germline CDR1 reads SGDLS; CDR2 reads YYNGEE. CDR3 size: 14 residues. The DNA for the CDR3 is TGTGCCAGCAGCGTAGCAGGGGGGAACTATGGCTACACCTTC. Protein product: CASSVAGGNYGYTF. Variable domain in full (rest from reference TRBV9 and TRBJ1-2): DSGVTQTPKHLITATGQRVTLRCSPRSGDLSVYWYQQSLDQGLQFLIQYYNGEERAKGNILERFSAQQFPDLHSELNLSSLELGDSALYFCASSVAGGNYGYTFGSGTRLTVV.

The chain has TRBV5-1 and TRBJ1-1; 7 bases agree with TRBD1. V trimming: 5 bases; J trimming: 5 bases; junction bases outside the gene matches: 3. There are 12 residues in the CDR3. In germline, CDR1 is SGHRS, CDR2 YFSETQ. In nucleotides, the CDR3 is TGCGCCAGCAGGACAGGGAGGACTGAAGCTTTCTTT. Its translation is CASRTGRTEAFF.

The V call is TRBV27, the J call TRBJ2-7; TRBD1 agrees at 8 bases. The CDR3 loop spans 16 amino acids. Germline lookup yields CDR1 MNHEY and CDR2 SMNVEV (reference sequence). Trimming at V came to 6 bases and at J to 4 bases, leaving 14 bases not matched to a gene. The CDR3 loop is CASSPIDRGRFYEQYF. DNA for the CDR3: TGTGCCAGCAGCCCTATAGACAGGGGTAGATTTTACGAGCAGTACTTC.

The V call is TRBV7-9, the J call TRBJ1-1; D gene uncertain. The CDR3 has 11 amino acids. Deletions cut 5 bases from V and 6 bases from J, with 7 bases between. Per germline, CDR1 SEHNR and CDR2 FQNEAQ (reference sequence). The CDR3 DNA reads as TGTGCCAGCAGCCCCTATCCTGAAGCTTTCTTT. Protein product: CASSPYPEAFF.

The CDR3: CASGYLYRGQGGATNEKLFF. The CDR3 bases are TGTGCCAGCGGATATCTATACCGGGGACAGGGAGGGGCAACTAATGAAAAACTGTTTTTT. The chain recombines TRBV28 with TRBJ1-4, with 9 positions matching TRBD1. The CDR3 loop spans 20 amino acids. Germline trimming cut 8 bases from V and 0 bases from J; bases unmatched to any gene: 19. Germline V CDR1 and CDR2: MDHEN, SYDVKM.

The table lists this clone with a count of one. V gene TRBV19 combines with J gene TRBJ1-3; D ambiguous. CDR3 length: 15 residues. Germline V gene lookup returns CDR1 LNHDA and CDR2 SQIVND (reference sequence). Trimming cost V 5 bases and J 0 bases, with 11 bases left between them. The CDR3 sequence: CASSPSGHSGNTIYF. CDR3 nucleotides: TGTGCCAGTAGTCCCTCAGGCCACTCTGGAAACACCATATATTTT.

This chain uses TRBV5-1 with TRBJ2-1; 16 bases are shared with TRBD2. This CDR3 comprises 16 residues. The V gene end was trimmed by 4 bases and the J gene end by 4 bases; junction bases not matched to a gene: 2. CDR1 is SGHRS, CDR2 YFSETQ, per germline. DNA of the CDR3: TGCGCCAGCAGCCCGGGACTAGCGGGAGGGTACAATGAGCAGTTCTTC. The encoded protein is CASSPGLAGGYNEQFF.

The chain is built from TRBV25-1 and TRBJ2-5; 8 bases line up with TRBD2. The CDR3 sequence is 18 residues long. The germline gives CDR1 MGHDK, CDR2 SYGVNS. Unmatched junction bases numbered 18, after V lost 4 bases and J lost 5 bases. The CDR3 DNA reads as TGTGCCAGCAGTGGTGGACGGGGAGCGGGAGAGGCCTGGGAGACCCAGTACTTC. This gives the protein CASSGGRGAGEAWETQYF.

V and J are TRBV27 and TRBJ2-7; 9 bases fit TRBD1. The CDR3 sequence is 14 residues long. Per germline, CDR1 MNHEY and CDR2 SMNVEV (reference sequence). V dropped 2 bases and J dropped 4; count of bases not matched to a gene: 3. The CDR3 bases are TGTGCCAGCAGTTTAGGGACAGGGTGGTACGAGCAGTACTTC. Protein sequence: CASSLGTGWYEQYF.

The chain combines TRBV7-9 with TRBJ2-5; tentative D call: TRBD1 (5 bases). V lost 3 bases and J 6 bases, leaving 20 bases between the germline ends. CDR1 is SEHNR and CDR2 is FQNEAQ in the germline V gene (reference sequence). The CDR3 contains 16 residues. DNA for the CDR3: TGTGCCAGCAGCTTCGCTTTAGGGGCAGCTGAACAGACCCAGTACTTC. It specifies CASSFALGAAEQTQYF.

The chain is built from TRBV2 and TRBJ1-5, with TRBD1 as a possible D gene (6 bases). Germline-derived CDR1 and CDR2 are SNHLY and FYNNEI. The CDR3 sequence is 15 residues long. Trimming took 4 bases from V and 6 from J, leaving 16 bases between them. The chain's CDR3 is CASSAQGVGVQPQHF. CDR3 DNA: TGTGCCAGCAGTGCACAGGGAGTAGGTGTTCAGCCCCAGCATTTT.

This clone was counted once. The V and J genes are TRBV7-9 and TRBJ1-3, with TRBD1 as a possible D gene (5 bases). Germline values: CDR1 SEHNR, CDR2 FQNEAQ (reference sequence). V was cut by 4 bases and J by 4 bases, with 20 bases left in between. This CDR3 has 17 amino acids. CDR3 sequence: CASSSSQGAHQGNTIYF. The CDR3 nucleotides read TGTGCCAGCAGCTCATCCCAAGGGGCCCACCAAGGAAACACCATATATTTT.

This clone was detected only once. V gene TRBV27 combines with J gene TRBJ2-1; TRBD2 aligns across 13 bases. V lost 10 bases, J lost 6 bases, and 9 bases stayed unmatched. CDR1 and CDR2 from the germline V gene are MNHEY and SMNVEV (reference sequence). The CDR3 consists of 15 residues. The CDR3 loop is CAMPLLAGGPNEQFF. In nucleotides, the CDR3 is TGTGCCATGCCCCTACTAGCGGGAGGGCCCAATGAGCAGTTCTTC.

The rearrangement links TRBV29-1 to TRBJ2-7; possible D gene TRBD2, 6 bases. V lost 0 bases and J 6 bases, leaving 12 bases between the germline ends. Per germline, CDR1 SQVTM and CDR2 ANQGSEA. This CDR3 is built from 13 residues. CDR3 protein: CSVEEASGGEQYF. In DNA form, the CDR3 reads TGCAGCGTTGAAGAGGCGTCCGGGGGCGAGCAGTACTTC.

The chain combines TRBV2 with TRBJ1-2, with 7 bases fitting TRBD1. The CDR3 contains 17 residues. Germline-derived CDR1 and CDR2 are SNHLY and FYNNEI. J was trimmed by 0 bases and V by 1 base; bases with no gene match: 8. In DNA form, the CDR3 reads TGTGCCAGCAGTGAAGAAAAGAGGGGACAGCCTAACTATGGCTACACCTTC. Residues: CASSEEKRGQPNYGYTF.

This rearrangement joins TRBV29-1 to TRBJ2-7; TRBD1 aligns across 7 bases. Germline values: CDR1 SQVTM, CDR2 ANQGSEA. This CDR3 is built from 15 residues. The junction had 14 bases not matched to a gene; V was cut back by 5 bases and J by 4 bases. CDR3 bases: TGCAGCGTTAAGGGGATAGAGGGGGCTAATTACGAGCAGTACTTC. Translating gives CSVKGIEGANYEQYF.

The chain links TRBV7-9 to TRBJ2-7, with 9 bases lining up with TRBD1. V was pared by 5 bases and J by 2 bases, with 10 bases of the junction left unmatched. Germline V lookup: CDR1 SEHNR, CDR2 FQNEAQ (reference sequence). CDR3 size: 16 residues. CDR3 amino acids: CASSTNRGPLTYEQYF. CDR3 in DNA: TGTGCCAGCAGCACAAACAGGGGGCCTTTAACCTACGAGCAGTACTTC.

This clone has more than one count but fewer than ten. The V gene is TRBV9, the J gene TRBJ1-5, with a tentative D call TRBD1 (6 bases). The V gene's germline CDR1 is SGDLS and CDR2 YYNGEE. The CDR3 totals 15 residues. V was clipped by 0 bases and J by 0 bases, with 7 bases between them. The CDR3 DNA reads TGTGCCAGCAGCGTAGAGGGGGTTAGCAATCAGCCCCAGCATTTT. Encoded protein: CASSVEGVSNQPQHF.

The rearrangement joins TRBV5-4 to TRBJ2-7; TRBD1 agrees at 11 bases. Germline CDR1 SGHNT, CDR2 YYREEE (reference sequence). The CDR3 spans 15 residues. Losses at the gene ends were 5 bases for V and 2 bases for J; bases not matched to a gene: 6. The CDR3 DNA is TGTGCCAGCAGGTTGTGGGGACAGGGGGCCTACGAGCAGTACTTC. Protein sequence: CASRLWGQGAYEQYF.

This clone has a single count. The chain has TRBV27 and TRBJ1-2; no definite D call. V lost 3 bases and J 4 bases, leaving 12 bases between the germline ends. The germline V gene encodes CDR1 MNHEY and CDR2 SMNVEV (reference sequence). The CDR3 sequence is 14 residues long. Here the CDR3 reads CASSFGRSIYGYTF. For the CDR3, the DNA is TGTGCCAGCAGTTTTGGCAGGTCGATCTATGGCTACACCTTC.

This sequence joins TRBV28 and TRBJ1-1; 7 nucleotides line up with TRBD1. Trimming at V came to 5 bases and at J to 1 base, leaving 4 bases not matched to a gene. The CDR3 runs to 14 residues. CDR1 is MDHEN and CDR2 is SYDVKM in the germline V gene. The CDR3 DNA reads as TGTGCCAGCAGTGATGGGACAGAGAACACTGAAGCTTTCTTT. Amino acids: CASSDGTENTEAFF.

As concerns this clone: Here the CDR3 omits its conserved ending phenylalanine or tryptophan, so a read error is the likely source. No DNA is shown, since the ends of the CDR3 on it are uncertain; the CDR3 is the one TCRdb lists. The chain joins TRBV9 to TRBJ1-4; TRBD1, as called in the table, went unchecked against the DNA. The CDR3 is made up of 11 amino acids, end residues included. Per the germline V gene, CDR1 is SGDLS and CDR2 is YYNGEE. The CDR3 region is CASSGPRDRII.

This chain uses TRBV13 with TRBJ2-7, with a weak D call TRBD2 (5 bases). Germline V CDR1 and CDR2: PRHDT, FYEKMQ (reference sequence). This CDR3 is built from 15 residues. V lost 1 base to trimming and J lost 0 bases, with 10 bases between them. The chain's CDR3 is CASSLVTGSSYEQYF. The CDR3 DNA reads as TGTGCCAGCAGCTTAGTAACGGGAAGCTCCTACGAGCAGTACTTC.

This clone appeared a single time. The rearrangement links TRBV4-1 to TRBJ1-1; 7 bases match TRBD1. The V and J ends lost 4 bases and 3 bases, in that order; junction bases with no gene match: 8. The CDR3 sequence is 15 residues long. Germline lookup yields CDR1 MGHRA and CDR2 YSYEKL. The CDR3 reads CASSPVITGDTEAFF. CDR3 coding DNA: TGCGCCAGCAGCCCAGTCATTACAGGGGACACTGAAGCTTTCTTT.

This chain links TRBV13 with TRBJ2-5; TRBD2 matches at 11 bases. With 3 bases clipped from V and 3 bases from J, the junction kept 6 bases outside the gene matches. The CDR3 spans 16 residues. Germline V gene data show CDR1 as PRHDT and CDR2 as FYEKMQ (reference sequence). The DNA for the CDR3 is TGTGCCAGCAGCTTTTCCCCGGGACTAGCGGAAGAGACCCAGTACTTC. This codes for CASSFSPGLAEETQYF.

The chain combines TRBV5-1 with TRBJ2-7; D is uncertain. The CDR3 runs to 13 residues. In germline, CDR1 is SGHRS, CDR2 YFSETQ. Between the trimmed V and J ends, which lost 4 bases and 6 bases, there was a span of 14 bases. The CDR3 coding sequence is TGCGCCAGCAGCGCCTTCGGCGGCGGCGAGCAGTACTTC. Residues: CASSAFGGGEQYF.

V is TRBV30 and J is TRBJ2-1; TRBD2 aligns across 10 bases. From germline, CDR1 is GTSNPN and CDR2 SVGIG (reference sequence). Losses at the gene ends were 3 bases for V and 7 bases for J; bases not matched to a gene: 3. The CDR3 is 13 amino acids. Here the CDR3 DNA reads TGTGCCTGGAGCCAACTAGCGGGGAATGAGCAGTTCTTC. Its translation: CAWSQLAGNEQFF.

The chain carries TRBV7-9 and TRBJ2-7, with 10 bases lining up with TRBD2. Germline V gene lookup returns CDR1 SEHNR and CDR2 FQNEAQ (reference sequence). The CDR3 length is 16 residues. The V and J ends lost 5 bases and 0 bases, in that order; junction bases with no gene match: 7. In DNA, the CDR3 is TGTGCCAGCAGCCCCCGGGCTAGCGGGAGCTCCTACGAGCAGTACTTC. This encodes CASSPRASGSSYEQYF.

V usage is TRBV14 and J usage is TRBJ1-4; 7 nucleotides match TRBD1. Germline V gene data show CDR1 as SGHDN and CDR2 as FVKESK. The J segment lost 7 bases and the V segment lost 0 bases, leaving 8 bases of the junction unmatched. This CDR3 is 16 amino acids long. For the CDR3, the DNA is TGTGCCAGCAGCCAAGAAAAAACAGGGGTAAGTGAAAAACTGTTTTTT. This sequence encodes CASSQEKTGVSEKLFF.

This clone was picked up one time. The rearrangement joins TRBV27 to TRBJ1-4; D is unresolved. Trimming left V 10 bases short and J 4 bases short, with 16 bases between. This CDR3 is built from 14 residues. CDR1 is MNHEY, CDR2 SMNVEV, per germline (reference sequence). This CDR3 is CATITGAGNEKLFF. The DNA of the CDR3 is TGTGCCACCATAACTGGCGCAGGTAATGAAAAACTGTTTTTT.